A selection of T cell receptor beta chains follows, all from one sample in a study of Ad26.COV2.S vaccination and SARS-CoV-2 variants. Here immunoSEQ multiplex PCR was the method, and the copy in TCRdb shows in-frame clones only, minus some. The repertoire consists of 250,000 to 300,000 clones, with around 87% occurring once and the leading ten covering 2.5% to 3.5%. Material: peripheral blood, obtained in a trial of Ad26.COV2.S vaccine versus placebo. These TCRs come from a person between 18 and 65 years old who received the Ad26.COV2.S COVID-19 vaccine or a placebo. The CDR3 runs from the conserved cysteine through the conserved F or W. Each record gives: clone size, D gene, V gene, J gene, CDR3 DNA, CDR3 protein. A D gene is named only where the DNA matches it firmly. Expanded clones get a size class; other rows say once, few or many, or leave the size out.

-	-	TRBV5-1	TRBJ1-2	TGCGCCAGCAGCATAAGACAGGACTATGGCTACACCTTC	CASSIRQDYGYTF
-	TRBD2	TRBV5-4	TRBJ2-3	TGTGCCAGCAGCTCGGGACTAGCGGCACAGTCCCTCACAGATACGCAGTATTTT	CASSSGLAAQSLTDTQYF
-	-	TRBV25-1	TRBJ2-1	TGTGCCACCCAATTGGGACCCGGCTACAATGAGCAGTTCTTC	CATQLGPGYNEQFF
-	-	TRBV7-2	TRBJ2-3	TGTGCTTCGGGTCGGGGGAAGGGAAATACGCAGTATTTT	CASGRGKGNTQYF
-	-	TRBV7-2	TRBJ1-2	TGTGCCAGCAGCTTAGTTTTAGGCTACAACAACTATGGCTACACCTTC	CASSLVLGYNNYGYTF
-	-	TRBV6-1	TRBJ1-1	TGTGCCAGCAGTGAAGCGTATGATGGGGGGACTGAAGCTTTCTTT	CASSEAYDGGTEAFF
-	TRBD2	TRBV6-5	TRBJ2-7	TGTGCCAGCAGTAACCAGGGACTAGCGGCCTACGAGCAGTACTTC	CASSNQGLAAYEQYF
-	-	TRBV28	TRBJ1-2	TGTGCCAGCTCCGTGGGGGGGAAAGGGGCGTCGGGATATGGCTACACCTTC	CASSVGGKGASGYGYTF
-	TRBD2	TRBV19	TRBJ2-2	TGTGCCAGTCTGGGGGGGACCCACACCGGGGAGCTGTTTTTT	CASLGGTHTGELFF
-	TRBD1	TRBV5-5	TRBJ2-3	TGTGCCAGCAGCTTAGGGACAGGGATCACAGATACGCAGTATTTT	CASSLGTGITDTQYF
-	-	TRBV27	TRBJ2-2	TGTGCCAGCAGTCACGTATGGAAGACCACCGGGGAGCTGTTTTTT	CASSHVWKTTGELFF
once	TRBD1	TRBV7-8	TRBJ1-4	TGTGCCAGCAGCTCTGTGACAGGGAGCGCTGAAAAACTGTTTTTT	CASSSVTGSAEKLFF
once	TRBD2	TRBV4-1	TRBJ2-3	TGCGCCAGCAGCCAGGGACTAGCGGGAGAGACAGATACGCAGTATTTT	CASSQGLAGETDTQYF
-	TRBD2	TRBV7-3	TRBJ2-1	TGTGCCAGCAGCCCACGGGGGGGAAAACCGAATGAGCAGTTCTTC	CASSPRGGKPNEQFF
-	-	TRBV5-5	TRBJ1-2	TGTGCCAGCAGCTTTGTCCGAGGTGGCTACACCTTC	CASSFVRGGYTF
-	TRBD1	TRBV24-1	TRBJ2-1	TGTGCCACCAGTGATTCCGGGACAGGTCGAGGCAATGAGCAGTTCTTC	CATSDSGTGRGNEQFF
-	-	TRBV4-1	TRBJ2-7	TGCGCCAGCAGCCAAGCCCAGCGTAACTACGAGCAGTACTTC	CASSQAQRNYEQYF
-	TRBD2	TRBV5-4	TRBJ2-7	TGTGCCAGCAGCCGGACTAGCGGGCGTCTTTCCTACGAGCAGTACTTC	CASSRTSGRLSYEQYF
once	-	TRBV2	TRBJ2-3	TGTGCCAGCAATATAGCGGGCACAGATACGCAGTATTTT	CASNIAGTDTQYF
-	TRBD2	TRBV27	TRBJ2-5	TGTGCCAGCAGTTTAAGGACTAGCGGGGGCCAAGAGACCCAGTACTTC	CASSLRTSGGQETQYF
-	TRBD1	TRBV2	TRBJ2-4	TGTGCCAGCAGTGAGGACAGGGTGGTCAAAAACATTCAGTACTTC	CASSEDRVVKNIQYF
-	-	TRBV2	TRBJ1-2	TGTGCCAGCAAAAAGGGGGATTCGGGCGGCTACACCTTC	CASKKGDSGGYTF
-	-	TRBV19	TRBJ2-6	TGTGCCAGTAACAGTCCGGTCAGGTCTGGGGCCAACGTCCTGACTTTC	CASNSPVRSGANVLTF
-	TRBD1	TRBV7-2	TRBJ2-5	TGTGCCAGCAGCCCGGACAGGTCTCGCCGGGAGACCCAGTACTTC	CASSPDRSRRETQYF
-	TRBD2	TRBV30	TRBJ2-1	TGTGCCTGGAGTGCGATTAGCGGGAGGCGGAATGAGCAGTTCTTC	CAWSAISGRRNEQFF
-	-	TRBV19	TRBJ1-2	TGTGCCAGTAGTGACTCACAGGGTTACAGGGGCTACACCTTC	CASSDSQGYRGYTF
few	-	TRBV12-3/TRBV12-4	TRBJ2-1	TGTGCCAGCAGTTTAAGGGGTGAGCAGTTCTTC	CASSLRGEQFF
-	-	TRBV18	TRBJ2-1	TGTGCCAGCTCACCACGTCAGGGGTCGGTGCCCAATGAGCAGTTCTTC	CASSPRQGSVPNEQFF
once	TRBD1	TRBV27	TRBJ2-1	TGTGCCAGCAGTTTAACAGGGGTTGGCGATGAGCAGTTCTTC	CASSLTGVGDEQFF
-	-	TRBV28	TRBJ1-6	TGTGCCAGCATCAGAGGACGGTATAATTCACCCCTCCACTTT	CASIRGRYNSPLHF
-	-	TRBV19	TRBJ1-1	TGTGCCAGTACCTTTGAGGCTGAAGCTTTTTTT	CASTFEAEAFF
-	-	TRBV4-3	TRBJ1-3	TGCGCCAGCAGCCAAGGGGTTGGGGGATCTGGAAACACCATATATTTT	CASSQGVGGSGNTIYF
-	TRBD2	TRBV5-4	TRBJ2-1	TGTGCCAGCAGCTTGGCATCTAGCGGTTACAATGAGCAGTTCTTC	CASSLASSGYNEQFF
-	TRBD2	TRBV11-3	TRBJ2-3	TGTGCCAGCAGCTCCGGGACTAGCGGGGGAGATACGCAGTATTTT	CASSSGTSGGDTQYF
-	-	TRBV30	TRBJ2-5	TGTGCCTGGAGTGGGTCCATAAGAGAGACCCAGTACTTC	CAWSGSIRETQYF
-	TRBD1	TRBV7-6	TRBJ1-5	TGTGCCAGCAGCTTGGGGCAGGGGGCGAGCAATCAGCCCCAGCATTTT	CASSLGQGASNQPQHF
-	-	TRBV3-1/TRBV3-2	TRBJ1-1	TGTGCCAGCAGCCAAGGTAGCAGCATGAACACTGAAGCTTTCTTT	CASSQGSSMNTEAFF
-	-	TRBV7-2	TRBJ1-1	TGTGCCAGCAGAGGAGAACTGAACACTGAAGCTTTCTTT	CASRGELNTEAFF
-	-	TRBV7-2	TRBJ1-1	TGTGCCAGCAGCTTAGCGATGTCAGGGAACACTGAAGCTTTCTTT	CASSLAMSGNTEAFF
-	-	TRBV3-1/TRBV3-2	TRBJ2-7	TGTGCCAGCAGCCCTCCTGTTCCTGGCCGTTACGAGCAGTACTTC	CASSPPVPGRYEQYF
few	-	TRBV2	TRBJ2-4	TGTGCCAGCAGTGAGGATAGGGTAGGGAAAAACATTCAGTACTTC	CASSEDRVGKNIQYF
few	-	TRBV29-1	TRBJ1-3	TGCAGCGTCTGGCAGGGAAACACCATATATTTT	CSVWQGNTIYF
few	-	TRBV7-2	TRBJ2-7	TGTGCCAGCAGCTTCCTGTACAACTACGAGCAGTACTTC	CASSFLYNYEQYF
few	-	TRBV10-3	TRBJ1-1	TGTGCCATCAGCCAAGATGAAGGGAACACTGAAGCTTTCTTT	CAISQDEGNTEAFF
-	-	TRBV7-9	TRBJ1-1	TGTGCCAGCAGCTTCGGGGGGCGAGTGAACACTGAAGCTTTCTTT	CASSFGGRVNTEAFF